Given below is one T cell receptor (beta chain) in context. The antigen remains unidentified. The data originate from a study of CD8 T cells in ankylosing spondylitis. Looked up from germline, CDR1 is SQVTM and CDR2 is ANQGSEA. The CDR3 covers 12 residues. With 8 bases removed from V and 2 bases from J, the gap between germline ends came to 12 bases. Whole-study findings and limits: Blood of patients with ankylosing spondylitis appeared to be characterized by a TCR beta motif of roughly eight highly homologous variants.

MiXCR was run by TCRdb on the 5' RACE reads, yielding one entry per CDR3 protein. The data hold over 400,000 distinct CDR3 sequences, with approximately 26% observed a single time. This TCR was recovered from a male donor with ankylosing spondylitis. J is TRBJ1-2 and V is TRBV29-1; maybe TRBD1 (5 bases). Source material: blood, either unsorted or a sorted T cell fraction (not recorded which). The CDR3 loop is CSKTDSNYGYTF. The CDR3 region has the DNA TGCAGCAAGACAGATTCCAACTATGGCTACACCTTC.